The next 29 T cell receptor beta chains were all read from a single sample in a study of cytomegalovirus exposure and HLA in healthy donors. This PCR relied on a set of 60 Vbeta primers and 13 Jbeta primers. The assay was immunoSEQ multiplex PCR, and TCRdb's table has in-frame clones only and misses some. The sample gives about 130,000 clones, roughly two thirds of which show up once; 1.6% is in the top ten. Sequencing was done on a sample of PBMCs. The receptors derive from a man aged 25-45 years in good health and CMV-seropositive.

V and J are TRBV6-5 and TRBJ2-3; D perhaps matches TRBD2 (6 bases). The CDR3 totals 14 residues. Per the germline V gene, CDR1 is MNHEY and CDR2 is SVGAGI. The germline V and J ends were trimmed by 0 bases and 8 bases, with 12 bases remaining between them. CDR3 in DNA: TGTGCCAGCAGTTACTCCCGGGGGACGGGTACGCAGTATTTT. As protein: CASSYSRGTGTQYF.

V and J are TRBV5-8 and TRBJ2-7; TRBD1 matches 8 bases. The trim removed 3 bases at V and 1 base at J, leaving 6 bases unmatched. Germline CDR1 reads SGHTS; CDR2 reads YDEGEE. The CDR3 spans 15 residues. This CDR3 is CASSYTGGPSYEQYF. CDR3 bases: TGTGCCAGCAGCTATACAGGGGGTCCTTCCTACGAGCAGTACTTC.

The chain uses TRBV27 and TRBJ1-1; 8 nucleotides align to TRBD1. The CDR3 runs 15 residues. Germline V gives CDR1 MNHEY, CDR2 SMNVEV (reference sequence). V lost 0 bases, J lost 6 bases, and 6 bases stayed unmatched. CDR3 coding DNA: TGTGCCAGCAGTTTATCGGTTTCAGGGGGCCCTGAAGCTTTCTTT. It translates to CASSLSVSGGPEAFF.

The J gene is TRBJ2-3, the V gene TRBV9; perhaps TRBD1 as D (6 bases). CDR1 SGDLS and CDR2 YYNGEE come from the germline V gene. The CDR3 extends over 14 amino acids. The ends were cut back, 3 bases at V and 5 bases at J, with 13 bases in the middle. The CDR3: CASSGTALRDTQYF. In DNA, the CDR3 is TGTGCCAGCAGCGGGACAGCACTACGAGATACGCAGTATTTT.

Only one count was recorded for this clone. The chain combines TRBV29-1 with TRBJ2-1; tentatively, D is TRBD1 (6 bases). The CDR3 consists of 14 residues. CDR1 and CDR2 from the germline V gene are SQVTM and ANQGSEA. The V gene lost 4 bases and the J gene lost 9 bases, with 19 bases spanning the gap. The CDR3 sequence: CSVVDSWIFVEQFF. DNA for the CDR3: TGCAGCGTTGTGGACAGCTGGATTTTCGTTGAGCAGTTCTTC.

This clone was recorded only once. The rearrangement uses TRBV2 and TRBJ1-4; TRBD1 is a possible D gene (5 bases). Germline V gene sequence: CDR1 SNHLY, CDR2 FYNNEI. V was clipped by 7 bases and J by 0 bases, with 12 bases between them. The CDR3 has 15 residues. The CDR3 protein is CASKTVRATNEKLFF. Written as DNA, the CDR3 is TGTGCCAGCAAAACCGTCAGGGCAACTAATGAAAAACTGTTTTTT. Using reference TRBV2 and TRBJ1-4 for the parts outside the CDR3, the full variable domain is EPEVTQTPSHQVTQMGQEVILRCVPISNHLYFYWYRQILGQKVEFLVSFYNNEISEKSEIFDDQFSVERPDGSNFTLKIRSTKLEDSAMYFCASKTVRATNEKLFFGSGTQLSVL.

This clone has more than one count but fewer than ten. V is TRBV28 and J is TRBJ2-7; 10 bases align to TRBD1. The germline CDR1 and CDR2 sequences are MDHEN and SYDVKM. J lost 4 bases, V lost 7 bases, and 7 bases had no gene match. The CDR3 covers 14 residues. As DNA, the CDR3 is TGTGCCAGCACCCCGGGACAGGGGACTTACGAGCAGTACTTC. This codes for CASTPGQGTYEQYF.

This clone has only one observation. As DNA, the CDR3 is TGTGCCAGCAGCACCCTCGAGGCGTCAGAGACCCAGTACTTC. Protein: CASSTLEASETQYF. The V gene is TRBV11-3, the J gene TRBJ2-5; D gene ambiguous. V lost 5 bases and J 4 bases, leaving 14 bases between the germline ends. CDR1 and CDR2 from the germline V gene are SGHNT and YENEEA. CDR3 length equals 14 residues. The full variable domain, its missing parts supplied by reference TRBV11-3 and TRBJ2-5, is EAGVVQSPRYKIIEKKQPVAFWCNPISGHNTLYWYLQNLGQGPELLIRYENEEAVDDSQLPKDRFSAERLKGVDSTLKIQPAELGDSAVYLCASSTLEASETQYFGPGTRLLVL.

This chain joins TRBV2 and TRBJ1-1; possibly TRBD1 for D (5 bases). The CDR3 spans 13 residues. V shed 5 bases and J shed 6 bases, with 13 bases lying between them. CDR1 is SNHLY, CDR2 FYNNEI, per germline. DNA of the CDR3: TGTGCCAGCAGTTGGAGCGCGGGGGCTGAAGCTTTCTTT. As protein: CASSWSAGAEAFF.

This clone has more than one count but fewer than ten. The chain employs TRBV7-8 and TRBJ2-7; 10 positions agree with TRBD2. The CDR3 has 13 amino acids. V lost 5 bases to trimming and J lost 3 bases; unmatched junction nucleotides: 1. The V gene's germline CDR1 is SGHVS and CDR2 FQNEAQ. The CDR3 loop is CASSRLAGYEQYF. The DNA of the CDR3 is TGTGCCAGCAGCAGACTAGCGGGCTACGAGCAGTACTTC.

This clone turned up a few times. The DNA for the CDR3 is TGTGCCAGCATCCAGCGGTGGACTACCAAAAACATTCAGTACTTC. Amino acids: CASIQRWTTKNIQYF. The chain couples TRBV6-1 to TRBJ2-4; D perhaps matches TRBD2 (6 bases). Germline assignment: CDR1 MNHNS and CDR2 SASEGT. The CDR3 loop spans 15 amino acids. The V gene lost 7 bases and the J gene lost 2 bases, with 15 bases spanning the gap.

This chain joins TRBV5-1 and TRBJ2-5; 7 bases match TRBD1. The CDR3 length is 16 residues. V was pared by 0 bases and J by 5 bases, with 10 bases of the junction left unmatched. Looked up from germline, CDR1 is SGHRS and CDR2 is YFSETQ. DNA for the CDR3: TGCGCCAGCAGCTTGGGACTGAGAGGGGGCCGGGAGACCCAGTACTTC. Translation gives CASSLGLRGGRETQYF.

CDR3 sequence (DNA): TGTGCCAGCAGTTACGGGACTAGCGGGGGATACAATGAGCAGTTCTTC. This translates into CASSYGTSGGYNEQFF. The V gene is TRBV6-5, the J gene TRBJ2-1; 14 positions agree with TRBD2. Trimming removed 2 bases from V and 4 bases from J; junction bases left unmatched: 1. The germline V gene has CDR1 MNHEY and CDR2 SVGAGI. The CDR3 has 16 amino acids.

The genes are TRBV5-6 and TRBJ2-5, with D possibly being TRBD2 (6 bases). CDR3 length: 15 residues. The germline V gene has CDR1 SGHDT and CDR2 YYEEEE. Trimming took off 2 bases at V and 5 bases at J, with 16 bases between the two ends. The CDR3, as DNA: TGTGCCAGCAGCTTAACCGCGGGACCTTCGGAGACCCAGTACTTC. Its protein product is CASSLTAGPSETQYF.

CDR3 coding DNA: TGTGCCAGCAGTTCGACAGGGGGCGTAGCTTTCTTT. Its protein product is CASSSTGGVAFF. The chain uses TRBV27 and TRBJ1-1; TRBD1 agrees at 10 bases. The germline CDR1 and CDR2 sequences are MNHEY and SMNVEV (reference sequence). Losses at the gene ends were 4 bases for V and 10 bases for J; bases not matched to a gene: 3. This CDR3 spans 12 amino acids.

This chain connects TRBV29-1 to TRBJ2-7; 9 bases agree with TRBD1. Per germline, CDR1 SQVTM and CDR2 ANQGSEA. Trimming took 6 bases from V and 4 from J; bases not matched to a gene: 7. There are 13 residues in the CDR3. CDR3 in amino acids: CSVGTGMGYEQYF. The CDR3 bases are TGCAGCGTCGGGACAGGGATGGGGTACGAGCAGTACTTC.

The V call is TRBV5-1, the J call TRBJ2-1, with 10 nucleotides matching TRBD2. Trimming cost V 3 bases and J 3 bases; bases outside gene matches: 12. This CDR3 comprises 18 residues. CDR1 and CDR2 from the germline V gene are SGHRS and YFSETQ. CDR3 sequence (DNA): TGCGCCAGCAGCTCAATACCACTAGCGGGGTCCGTCTACAATGAGCAGTTCTTC. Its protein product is CASSSIPLAGSVYNEQFF.

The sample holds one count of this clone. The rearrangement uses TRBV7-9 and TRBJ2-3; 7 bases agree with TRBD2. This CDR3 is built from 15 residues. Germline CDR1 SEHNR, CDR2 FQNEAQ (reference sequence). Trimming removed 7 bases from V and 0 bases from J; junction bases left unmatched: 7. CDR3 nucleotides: TGTGCCAGCACCGATTTGCGGGGGAGCACAGATACGCAGTATTTT. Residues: CASTDLRGSTDTQYF.

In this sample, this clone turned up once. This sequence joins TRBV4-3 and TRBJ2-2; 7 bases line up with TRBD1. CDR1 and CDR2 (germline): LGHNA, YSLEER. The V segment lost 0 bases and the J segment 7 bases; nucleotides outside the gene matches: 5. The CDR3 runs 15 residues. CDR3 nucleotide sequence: TGCGCCAGCAGCCAAGAAACAGGGGCGGTCGGGGAGCTGTTTTTT. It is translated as CASSQETGAVGELFF.

CDR3: CASSFIGSQETQYF. The CDR3 coding sequence is TGTGCCAGCAGTTTCATTGGCAGTCAAGAGACCCAGTACTTC. The gene calls are TRBV6-5 and TRBJ2-5; D is ambiguous. The CDR3 spans 14 residues. V lost 4 bases and J lost 2, with 11 bases in between. Germline V gene sequence: CDR1 MNHEY, CDR2 SVGAGI.

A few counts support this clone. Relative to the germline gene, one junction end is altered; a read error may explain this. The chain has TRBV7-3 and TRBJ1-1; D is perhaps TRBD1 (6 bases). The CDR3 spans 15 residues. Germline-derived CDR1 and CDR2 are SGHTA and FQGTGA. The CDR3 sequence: CSSSAHGRGYTEAFF. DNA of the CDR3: TGTTCCAGCAGCGCCCATGGAAGGGGGTACACTGAAGCTTTCTTT. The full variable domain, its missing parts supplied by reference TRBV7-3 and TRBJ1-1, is GAGVSQTPSNKVTEKGKYVELRCDPISGHTALYWYRQSLGQGPEFLIYFQGTGAADDSGLPNDRFFAVRPEGSVSTLKIQRTERGDSAVYLCSSSAHGRGYTEAFFGQGTRLTVV.

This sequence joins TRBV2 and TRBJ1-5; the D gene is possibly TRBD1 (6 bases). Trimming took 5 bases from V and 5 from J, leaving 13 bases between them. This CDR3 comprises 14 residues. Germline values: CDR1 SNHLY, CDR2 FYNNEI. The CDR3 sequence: CASSNDRNYQPQHF. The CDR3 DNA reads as TGTGCCAGCAGTAACGACAGGAACTATCAGCCCCAGCATTTT.

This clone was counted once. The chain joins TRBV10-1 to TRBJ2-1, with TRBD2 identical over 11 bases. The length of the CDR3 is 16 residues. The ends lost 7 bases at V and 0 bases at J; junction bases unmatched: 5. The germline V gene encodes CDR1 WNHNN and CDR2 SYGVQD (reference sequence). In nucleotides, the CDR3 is TGCGCCAGCACCGGGACTAGCGGAGCCTCCTACAATGAGCAGTTCTTC. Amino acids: CASTGTSGASYNEQFF.

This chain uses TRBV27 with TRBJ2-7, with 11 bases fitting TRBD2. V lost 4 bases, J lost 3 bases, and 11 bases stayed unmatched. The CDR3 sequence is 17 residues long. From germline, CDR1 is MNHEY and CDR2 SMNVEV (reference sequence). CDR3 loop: CASSYLQGTSGFYEQYF. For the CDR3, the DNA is TGTGCCAGCAGTTACCTCCAGGGGACTAGCGGCTTCTACGAGCAGTACTTC.

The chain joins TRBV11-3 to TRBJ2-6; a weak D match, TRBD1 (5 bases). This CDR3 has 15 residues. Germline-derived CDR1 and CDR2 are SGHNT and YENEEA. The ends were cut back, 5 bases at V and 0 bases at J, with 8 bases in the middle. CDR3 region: CASSPDSSGANVLTF. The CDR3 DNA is TGTGCCAGCAGCCCAGACAGCTCTGGGGCCAACGTCCTGACTTTC.

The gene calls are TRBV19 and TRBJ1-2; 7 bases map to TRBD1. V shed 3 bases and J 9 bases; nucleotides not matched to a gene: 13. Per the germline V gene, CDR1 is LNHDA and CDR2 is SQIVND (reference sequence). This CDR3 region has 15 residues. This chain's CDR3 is CASSIGRGGNMRYTF. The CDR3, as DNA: TGTGCCAGTAGTATCGGGAGAGGGGGCAATATGCGCTACACCTTC.

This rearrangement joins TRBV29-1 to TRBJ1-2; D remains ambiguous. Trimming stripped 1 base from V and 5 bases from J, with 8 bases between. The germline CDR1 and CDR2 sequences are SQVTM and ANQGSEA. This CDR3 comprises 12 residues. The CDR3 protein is CSVEAPSYGYTF. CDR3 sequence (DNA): TGCAGCGTTGAAGCGCCCAGTTATGGCTACACCTTC.

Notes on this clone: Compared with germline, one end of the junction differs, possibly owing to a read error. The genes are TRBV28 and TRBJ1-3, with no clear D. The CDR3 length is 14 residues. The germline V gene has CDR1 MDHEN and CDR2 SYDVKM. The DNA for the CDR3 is TGTGCCAGCAGTTTATCTACCTCTGCAAACACCATATATTTT. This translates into CASSLSTSANTIYF.

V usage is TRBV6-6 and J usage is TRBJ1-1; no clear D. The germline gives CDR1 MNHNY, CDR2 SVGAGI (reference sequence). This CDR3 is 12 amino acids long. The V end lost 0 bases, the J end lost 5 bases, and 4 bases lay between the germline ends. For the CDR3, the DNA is TGTGCCAGCAGTTACTCGGAGACTGAAGCTTTCTTT. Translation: CASSYSETEAFF.